This T cell receptor beta chain was captured by sequencing in a study of T cell responses to AZD1222 COVID-19 vaccine. Findings and caveats of the study: CD4 TCRs associated with vaccination spanned spike, dominating at 160-218 and 743-854. Spike-specific TCR breadth and depth grew following two AZD1222 doses. Repertoire samples came only from after the peak T cell response. Mostly white British, mostly female donors; authors suggested clonal diversity may be underestimated.

Details on this clone: Its antigen is still unknown.

This table comes from immunoSEQ multiplex PCR, and its TCRdb copy is limited to in-frame clones, with some not included. The data contain 150,000 to 160,000 clones, 90% of them singletons. The source of this sequence is an adult who received the AZD1222 COVID-19 vaccine. The sequences come from peripheral blood, collected 28 days after the second AZD1222 dose.

The CDR3 sequence is CASRDRDQQYF. CDR3 nucleotide sequence: TGTGCCAGCCGGGACAGGGATCAGCAGTACTTC. V and J are TRBV28 and TRBJ2-7; 9 bases agree with TRBD1. Losses at the gene ends were 8 bases for V and 8 bases for J; bases not matched to a gene: 4. The CDR3 contains 11 residues. CDR1 and CDR2 from the germline V gene are MDHEN and SYDVKM. The variable domain in full, completed from reference TRBV28 and TRBJ2-7, reads DVKVTQSSRYLVKRTGEKVFLECVQDMDHENMFWYRQDPGLGLRLIYFSYDVKMKEKGDIPEGYSVSREKKERFSLILESASTNQTSMYLCASRDRDQQYFGPGTRLTVT.